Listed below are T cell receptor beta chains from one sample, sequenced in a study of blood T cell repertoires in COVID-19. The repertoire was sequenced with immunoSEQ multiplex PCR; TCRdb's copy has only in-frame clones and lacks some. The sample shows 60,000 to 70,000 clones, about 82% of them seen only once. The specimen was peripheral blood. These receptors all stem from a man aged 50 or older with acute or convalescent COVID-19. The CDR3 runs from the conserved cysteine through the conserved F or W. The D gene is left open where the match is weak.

CDR3aa: CASSRTSVETQYF; d_gene: TRBD2; j_gene: TRBJ2-5; v_gene: TRBV7-8
CDR3aa: CASSIRGQGANQPQHF; d_gene: TRBD1; j_gene: TRBJ1-5; v_gene: TRBV19
CDR3aa: CASSLGLAGYNEQFF; d_gene: TRBD2; j_gene: TRBJ2-1; v_gene: TRBV3-1/TRBV3-2
CDR3aa: CASRELAGSTGELFF; d_gene: NA; j_gene: TRBJ2-2; v_gene: TRBV5-1
CDR3aa: CASSLQTDTGELFF; d_gene: NA; j_gene: TRBJ2-2; v_gene: TRBV5-1
CDR3aa: CASSYSTGYTEAFF; d_gene: NA; j_gene: TRBJ1-1; v_gene: TRBV6-5
CDR3aa: CAISERGRGTGELFF; d_gene: NA; j_gene: TRBJ2-2; v_gene: TRBV10-3
CDR3aa: CASSPPSQGETEAFF; d_gene: TRBD1; j_gene: TRBJ1-1; v_gene: TRBV18
CDR3aa: CATGPFDSTDTQYF; d_gene: NA; j_gene: TRBJ2-3; v_gene: TRBV19
CDR3aa: CASSHRRNSYNEQFF; d_gene: NA; j_gene: TRBJ2-1; v_gene: TRBV5-8
CDR3aa: CAWSYGENTEAFF; d_gene: NA; j_gene: TRBJ1-1; v_gene: TRBV30
CDR3aa: CATNDNSDPADTQYF; d_gene: NA; j_gene: TRBJ2-3; v_gene: TRBV27
CDR3aa: CASSLDSGGTDTQYF; d_gene: TRBD2; j_gene: TRBJ2-3; v_gene: TRBV7-2
CDR3aa: CAKGGGRTDTQYF; d_gene: NA; j_gene: TRBJ2-3; v_gene: TRBV21-1
CDR3aa: CASSREVIHEQYF; d_gene: TRBD2; j_gene: TRBJ2-7; v_gene: TRBV5-4
CDR3aa: CASRAPREGYRGYTF; d_gene: NA; j_gene: TRBJ1-2; v_gene: TRBV19
CDR3aa: CSVEKRDYGYTF; d_gene: NA; j_gene: TRBJ1-2; v_gene: TRBV29-1
CDR3aa: CASSNRDRANTGELFF; d_gene: TRBD1; j_gene: TRBJ2-2; v_gene: TRBV7-8
CDR3aa: CASSVHRHQETQYF; d_gene: NA; j_gene: TRBJ2-5; v_gene: TRBV2
CDR3aa: CASSEGRGLMEQYF; d_gene: NA; j_gene: TRBJ2-7; v_gene: TRBV2
CDR3aa: CASSAVGTSGGVNEQFF; d_gene: TRBD2; j_gene: TRBJ2-1; v_gene: TRBV2
CDR3aa: CASVSGTQETQYF; d_gene: NA; j_gene: TRBJ2-5; v_gene: TRBV3-1/TRBV3-2
CDR3aa: CASSQGLSNYGYTF; d_gene: NA; j_gene: TRBJ1-2; v_gene: TRBV3-1/TRBV3-2
CDR3aa: CASSRVAGEHEQYF; d_gene: NA; j_gene: TRBJ2-7; v_gene: TRBV5-1
CDR3aa: CASSRTTGGETQYF; d_gene: TRBD1; j_gene: TRBJ2-5; v_gene: TRBV4-1
CDR3aa: CASSADRGFRSEQYF; d_gene: TRBD1; j_gene: TRBJ2-7; v_gene: TRBV7-6
CDR3aa: CASSSGVQNGYTF; d_gene: NA; j_gene: TRBJ1-2; v_gene: TRBV5-6
CDR3aa: CASSMTGGRTDTQYF; d_gene: TRBD1; j_gene: TRBJ2-3; v_gene: TRBV5-1
CDR3aa: CASSLDGGGLSYEQYF; d_gene: TRBD2; j_gene: TRBJ2-7; v_gene: TRBV11-2
CDR3aa: CASSLNRVLTEAFF; d_gene: NA; j_gene: TRBJ1-1; v_gene: TRBV5-1
CDR3aa: CASSQDPRQTSSYNEQFF; d_gene: NA; j_gene: TRBJ2-1; v_gene: TRBV4-1
CDR3aa: CASSVEAGLETAGELFF; d_gene: TRBD2; j_gene: TRBJ2-2; v_gene: TRBV9
CDR3aa: CAWNRGAGTYEQYF; d_gene: NA; j_gene: TRBJ2-7; v_gene: TRBV30
CDR3aa: CASSPRTDNYGYTF; d_gene: NA; j_gene: TRBJ1-2; v_gene: TRBV18
CDR3aa: CASSPRTSGRDTDTQYF; d_gene: TRBD2; j_gene: TRBJ2-3; v_gene: TRBV9
CDR3aa: CASSQDRGGQETQYF; d_gene: TRBD2; j_gene: TRBJ2-5; v_gene: TRBV3-1/TRBV3-2
CDR3aa: CASSHGTGDSYGYTF; d_gene: TRBD1; j_gene: TRBJ1-2; v_gene: TRBV3-1/TRBV3-2
CDR3aa: CASSQDLPDTQYF; d_gene: NA; j_gene: TRBJ2-3; v_gene: TRBV4-2
CDR3aa: CASSQVPDILNTEAFF; d_gene: NA; j_gene: TRBJ1-1; v_gene: TRBV3-1/TRBV3-2
CDR3aa: CASGRTGNTDTQYF; d_gene: TRBD1; j_gene: TRBJ2-3; v_gene: TRBV12-5
CDR3aa: CASSQGGAGTRYNEQFF; d_gene: TRBD2; j_gene: TRBJ2-1; v_gene: TRBV14
CDR3aa: CASTSGQESLRGGNTIYF; d_gene: TRBD1; j_gene: TRBJ1-3; v_gene: TRBV3-1/TRBV3-2
CDR3aa: CASSPEARPQDTEAFF; d_gene: NA; j_gene: TRBJ1-1; v_gene: TRBV7-8
CDR3aa: CAWSYPGQFNSPLHF; d_gene: TRBD1; j_gene: TRBJ1-6; v_gene: TRBV30
CDR3aa: CASSQESSGGLGSPLHF; d_gene: NA; j_gene: TRBJ1-6; v_gene: TRBV4-1
CDR3aa: CASSLNPGSTDTQYF; d_gene: NA; j_gene: TRBJ2-3; v_gene: TRBV7-3
CDR3aa: CASSYSADYNSPLHF; d_gene: NA; j_gene: TRBJ1-6; v_gene: TRBV6-5
CDR3aa: CTRGPDRGHPNTEAFF; d_gene: NA; j_gene: TRBJ1-1; v_gene: TRBV1
CDR3aa: CASSLVLAENTGELFF; d_gene: TRBD2; j_gene: TRBJ2-2; v_gene: TRBV5-1
CDR3aa: CAIRKQQGNEQYF; d_gene: NA; j_gene: TRBJ2-7; v_gene: TRBV10-3
CDR3aa: CASSLSGDGEYEQYF; d_gene: NA; j_gene: TRBJ2-7; v_gene: TRBV27
CDR3aa: CASSQTAYRGAPNQPQHF; d_gene: NA; j_gene: TRBJ1-5; v_gene: TRBV4-2
CDR3aa: CASSARQGGTNTEAFF; d_gene: TRBD1; j_gene: TRBJ1-1; v_gene: TRBV5-1
CDR3aa: CATSGVTGTRGNEQFF; d_gene: TRBD2; j_gene: TRBJ2-1; v_gene: TRBV24-1